The 12 T cell receptor beta chains reported below all come from one sample, sequenced in a study of human T cells and chemical hapten exposure (dated by TCRdb to 2020 to 2022). The time point label for this specimen denotes: pre-sensitization, week 0. The treatment or condition label here, explained by the study, means: therapeutic diphenylcyclopropenone sensitization with weekly scalp DPC. The method was RACE. Reads for this sample came from a NextSeq 500. TCRdb ran its own pipeline on the public reads, namely fastp trimming at Q25 and MiXCR clone calling, and kept in-frame beta chains. Records with the same CDR3 protein are collapsed into one entry carrying the most frequent genes and DNA. This sample holds approximately 80,000 distinct CDR3 sequences; 14% were observed only once. The ten largest clonotypes hold roughly 4.8% of the sample. Source: whole blood, taken in connection with sensitization to the hapten diphenylcyclopropenone (DPC). The receptor set was obtained from a woman aged 45 to 65 with alopecia areata. Some clones in this sample may be carry-over from other donors' samples.

The chain employs TRBV12-2 and TRBJ2-4; TRBD2 reflects the table's D call only, with no check against the DNA. TRBV12-2 is shown as a pseudogene. The CDR3 is made up of 17 amino acids. The CDR3 bases are TGTGCAAGTCGCTTAGCTCCCCCGGGACTAGCAGGGAGCCTAGTGTACTTC. It specifies CASRLAPPGLAGSLVYF.

This clonotype was counted many times. This chain joins TRBV30 and TRBJ2-7, with TRBD1 matching over 7 bases. The germline gives CDR1 GTSNPN, CDR2 SVGIG (reference sequence). The CDR3 runs to 11 residues. J lost 12 bases, V lost 1 base, and 6 bases had no gene match. CDR3 loop: CAWSAEGAPYF. The CDR3 region has the DNA TGTGCCTGGAGTGCCGAGGGGGCCCCGTACTTC.

This clonotype has more than one count but fewer than ten. V and J are TRBV7-9 and TRBJ2-1, with no clear D. Germline V lookup: CDR1 SEHNR, CDR2 FQNEAQ (reference sequence). Trimming removed 3 bases at V and 5 bases at J, with 11 bases between. The CDR3 is 14 residues long. CDR3 bases: TGTGCCAGCAGCTTCCTAGTCTCGAACAATGAGCAGTTCTTC. It is translated as CASSFLVSNNEQFF.

There are a few counts of this clonotype. The chain employs TRBV5-4 and TRBJ2-3; 7 bases are a match to TRBD2. The CDR3 has 14 amino acids. V dropped 2 bases and J dropped 5; count of bases not matched to a gene: 5. Germline V gives CDR1 SGHNT, CDR2 YYREEE (reference sequence). The CDR3 sequence: CASSLGEGLDTQYF. CDR3 nucleotides: TGTGCCAGCAGCTTAGGGGAGGGTCTAGATACGCAGTATTTT.

In its sample, this clonotype was seen a few times. V usage is TRBV6-5 and J usage is TRBJ2-7, with D perhaps matching TRBD2 (6 bases). V was trimmed by 0 bases and J by 2 bases, leaving 8 bases between them. The CDR3 extends over 14 amino acids. Germline CDR1 MNHEY, CDR2 SVGAGI. CDR3 in amino acids: CASSYSGGTYEQYF. The CDR3 DNA is TGTGCCAGCAGTTACTCAGGAGGGACCTACGAGCAGTACTTC.

There are a few counts of this clonotype. The chain joins TRBV7-2 to TRBJ2-3, with 12 nucleotides matching TRBD2. Germline V gives CDR1 SGHTA, CDR2 FQGNSA. With V trimmed by 1 base and J by 1 base, 3 bases remained unmatched. The CDR3 is 17 amino acids. DNA for the CDR3: TGTGCCAGCAGCTTAGATGGACTAGCGGGACGCACAGATACGCAGTATTTT. Protein sequence: CASSLDGLAGRTDTQYF.

This clonotype showed up just a few times. The V gene is TRBV7-2, the J gene TRBJ2-3; 7 positions agree with TRBD1. The CDR3 has 16 amino acids. V lost 3 bases and J lost 2; bases outside the gene matches: 8. The germline CDR1 and CDR2 sequences are SGHTA and FQGNSA. CDR3 protein: CASSFQQGMVTDTQYF. In DNA, the CDR3 is TGTGCCAGCAGCTTCCAACAGGGGATGGTCACAGATACGCAGTATTTT.

The genes are TRBV10-3 and TRBJ1-4; TRBD1 is a possible D gene (5 bases). V lost 6 bases and J lost 1, with 12 bases in between. CDR3 length equals 15 residues. The germline gives CDR1 ENHRY, CDR2 SYGVKD. CDR3 in amino acids: CAIRERGGTNEKLFF. In DNA form, the CDR3 reads TGTGCCATCAGAGAACGGGGCGGAACTAATGAAAAACTGTTTTTT.

The chain has TRBV12-3 or TRBV12-4 and TRBJ2-7; the D is unclear. The germline V and J ends were trimmed by 7 bases and 2 bases, with 15 bases remaining between them. The CDR3 has 14 amino acids. DNA of the CDR3: TGTGCCAGCACCTCGCGGACCCTAACCTACGAGCAGTACTTC. Amino acid sequence: CASTSRTLTYEQYF.

This clonotype was found a few times. V is TRBV9 and J is TRBJ2-3, with D possibly being TRBD2 (6 bases). The V gene's germline CDR1 is SGDLS and CDR2 YYNGEE. The CDR3 has 14 amino acids. Trimming pared 4 bases from V and 5 bases from J, leaving 14 bases between. CDR3 nucleotides: TGTGCCAGCAGCTCCCTAGCGAGTAGAGATACGCAGTATTTT. This translates into CASSSLASRDTQYF.

This clonotype was seen a few times. CDR3 sequence (DNA): TGTGCCAGCTCACGGGGCTCCGAGCAGTACTTC. It codes for CASSRGSEQYF. The J gene is TRBJ2-7, the V gene TRBV18; tentative D call: TRBD1 (5 bases). CDR1 is KGHSH, CDR2 LQKENI, per germline. Between the trimmed V and J ends, which lost 4 bases and 6 bases, there was a span of 7 bases. The CDR3 runs 11 residues.

This CDR3 reads CASSTDTRTQYF. CDR3 in DNA: TGTGCCAGCAGCACAGATACGAGGACCCAGTACTTC. The V call is TRBV7-2, the J call TRBJ2-5; D is unclear. The length of the CDR3 is 12 residues. Germline assignment: CDR1 SGHTA and CDR2 FQGNSA. The V end lost 5 bases, the J end lost 7 bases, and 11 bases lay between the germline ends.